This T cell receptor beta chain was sequenced during a study of identical twins. A few counts support this clonotype. Trimming took 4 bases from V and 4 from J; bases not matched to a gene: 13. Germline assignment: CDR1 SNHLY and CDR2 FYNNEI. This CDR3 comprises 16 residues. TCRdb reanalysed the 5' RACE reads using MiXCR and keeps one entry per CDR3 protein. Of 300,000 to 350,000 distinct CDR3 sequences detected, roughly an eighth appear once; the ten largest clones hold approximately 7.6%. In addition, the sample was reused for a study of yellow fever vaccine responses in identical twins.

This receptor was taken from a woman between 18 and 29 years old in good health. Sequencing input: CD8+ T cells sorted from blood. V gene TRBV2 combines with J gene TRBJ2-7; 7 nucleotides match TRBD2. CDR3 in amino acids: CASSAGAGTILYEQYF. The CDR3 DNA follows: TGTGCCAGCAGTGCCGGTGCCGGGACTATTCTGTACGAGCAGTACTTC.